This passage covers 31 T cell receptor beta chains from one sample sequenced in a study of blood T cell repertoires in COVID-19. Using immunoSEQ multiplex PCR, the repertoire was profiled, and TCRdb retains in-frame clones only, with some absent. The table shows a few hundred thousand clones, with 70% to 90% occurring only once. Input material: PBMCs or T cells enriched from blood (not recorded which). The receptors shown here come from a man aged 40-50 years in a cohort exposed to, infected with or recovered from COVID-19 (not recorded which).

CDR3 sequence: CASSEAISGEQFF. CDR3 in DNA: TGTGCCAGCAGTGAAGCGATCAGCGGAGAGCAGTTCTTC. The rearrangement joins TRBV2 to TRBJ2-1; weak D call: TRBD2 (5 bases). V lost 0 bases and J 10 bases, leaving 10 bases between the germline ends. The CDR3 sequence is 13 residues long. CDR1 is SNHLY, CDR2 FYNNEI, per germline.

The chain has TRBV28 and TRBJ1-4, with D unresolved. Trimming took off 6 bases at V and 7 bases at J, with 15 bases between the two ends. The CDR3 consists of 14 residues. Per the germline V gene, CDR1 is MDHEN and CDR2 is SYDVKM. CDR3 in DNA: TGTGCCAGCAGACCCGGACTCAGGATTGAAAAACTGTTTTTT. Protein product: CASRPGLRIEKLFF.

This clone was detected once. This chain links TRBV10-3 with TRBJ2-7; TRBD1 matches 10 bases. The CDR3 runs to 14 residues. Germline assignment: CDR1 ENHRY and CDR2 SYGVKD. J was trimmed by 2 bases and V by 10 bases; bases with no gene match: 8. CDR3 nucleotides: TGTGCCAGCTTGCGGGACAGGGGTCCCTACGAGCAGTACTTC. Residues: CASLRDRGPYEQYF.

The CDR3 here is CAWTSAGGVAGELFF. CDR3 bases: TGTGCCTGGACCTCAGCGGGAGGGGTGGCCGGGGAGCTGTTTTTT. The chain combines TRBV30 with TRBJ2-2; 10 bases map to TRBD2. Losses at the gene ends were 4 bases for V and 6 bases for J; bases not matched to a gene: 8. Germline V gene data show CDR1 as GTSNPN and CDR2 as SVGIG (reference sequence). There are 15 residues in the CDR3.

The chain carries TRBV19 and TRBJ1-2; D ambiguous. CDR1 and CDR2 from the germline V gene are LNHDA and SQIVND (reference sequence). The CDR3 runs to 15 residues. V dropped 4 bases and J dropped 6 bases, with 18 bases sitting between them. The CDR3, as DNA: TGTGCCAGTAGTACCCTCGGAATGTATCAGGATGGCTACACCTTC. It codes for CASSTLGMYQDGYTF.

This rearrangement joins TRBV6-6 to TRBJ2-7, with D possibly TRBD1 on 6 matching bases. V gave up 2 bases and J gave up 3 bases, with 14 bases separating them. This CDR3 is 15 amino acids long. Germline CDR1 and CDR2: MNHNY and SVGAGI (reference sequence). The chain's CDR3 is CASSYGGNRLYEQYF. For the CDR3, the DNA is TGTGCCAGCAGTTACGGGGGCAACAGACTCTACGAGCAGTACTTC.

The rearrangement links TRBV5-4 to TRBJ2-2; 14 bases match TRBD2. The CDR3 spans 16 residues. Germline loops: CDR1 SGHNT, CDR2 YYREEE (reference sequence). Trimming cost V 4 bases and J 7 bases; bases outside gene matches: 6. The CDR3, as DNA: TGTGCCAGCAGCCCTAGGACTAGCGGGAGGAACGGGGAGCTGTTTTTT. It is translated as CASSPRTSGRNGELFF.

The chain has TRBV11-2 and TRBJ2-1; TRBD1 matches at 7 bases. CDR1 SGHAT and CDR2 FQNNGV come from the germline V gene. The CDR3 runs 15 residues. J lost 4 bases, V lost 2 bases, and 5 bases had no gene match. The CDR3 DNA follows: TGTGCCAGCAGCTTACGGGACAGCCCATACAATGAGCAGTTCTTC. Translation: CASSLRDSPYNEQFF.

The genes are TRBV15 and TRBJ2-7; possible D gene TRBD1, 6 bases. Looked up from germline, CDR1 is LNHNV and CDR2 is YYDKDF (reference sequence). The CDR3 is made up of 13 amino acids. V dropped 2 bases and J dropped 3 bases, with 8 bases sitting between them. The DNA for the CDR3 is TGTGCCACCAGCAGACAGGGGAGCTACGAGCAGTACTTC. This gives the protein CATSRQGSYEQYF.

This chain links TRBV3-1 (or the pseudogene TRBV3-2) with TRBJ1-5, with 11 bases matching TRBD1. The germline gives CDR1 LGHDT, CDR2 YNNKEL (reference sequence). This CDR3 has 17 amino acids. Losses at the gene ends were 4 bases for V and 0 bases for J; bases not matched to a gene: 5. CDR3 loop: CASSPADRGRSNQPQHF. DNA of the CDR3: TGTGCCAGCAGCCCTGCGGACAGGGGGCGTAGCAATCAGCCCCAGCATTTT.

This clone appeared a single time. The chain links TRBV7-2 to TRBJ2-1; possible D gene TRBD1, 6 bases. Germline CDR1 and CDR2: SGHTA and FQGNSA. This CDR3 spans 15 amino acids. The V gene lost 5 bases and the J gene lost 0 bases, with 11 bases spanning the gap. CDR3 protein: CASSPQGSSYNEQFF. In DNA, the CDR3 is TGTGCCAGCAGCCCACAGGGAAGCTCCTACAATGAGCAGTTCTTC.

V is TRBV5-5 and J is TRBJ1-1; TRBD1 aligns across 8 bases. Germline loops: CDR1 SGHKS, CDR2 YYEKEE (reference sequence). CDR3 length: 14 amino acids. J gave up 1 base and V 5 bases, and 4 bases lay outside the gene matches. The CDR3 spells CASSVTGENTEAFF. CDR3 bases: TGTGCCAGCAGTGTGACAGGGGAGAACACTGAAGCTTTCTTT. Filled out from reference TRBV5-5 and TRBJ1-1, the complete variable domain reads DAGVTQSPTHLIKTRGQQVTLRCSPISGHKSVSWYQQVLGQGPQFIFQYYEKEERGRGNFPDRFSARQFPNYSSELNVNALLLGDSALYLCASSVTGENTEAFFGQGTRLTVV.

This CDR3 is CAWGQASGNTIYF. The CDR3 DNA reads TGTGCCTGGGGACAGGCTTCTGGAAACACCATATATTTT. The chain carries TRBV30 and TRBJ1-3, with 7 bases fitting TRBD1. The V segment lost 5 bases and the J segment 1 base; nucleotides outside the gene matches: 2. Germline V gene sequence: CDR1 GTSNPN, CDR2 SVGIG (reference sequence). This CDR3 is built from 13 residues.

This clone appeared a few times. This chain joins TRBV5-1 and TRBJ2-3, with TRBD1 matching over 7 bases. The germline CDR1 and CDR2 sequences are SGHRS and YFSETQ. J lost 2 bases, V lost 5 bases, and 8 bases had no gene match. The CDR3 sequence is 15 residues long. CDR3 sequence: CASRVGQAYTDTQYF. The CDR3 DNA follows: TGCGCCAGCAGGGTTGGACAGGCATACACAGATACGCAGTATTTT.

The CDR3, as DNA: TGTGCCAGCGGGGAATTAGCGGGAGAAGGCAATGAGCAGTTCTTC. This encodes CASGELAGEGNEQFF. The gene calls are TRBV6-6 and TRBJ2-1; TRBD2 matches 9 bases. Unmatched junction bases numbered 11, after V lost 8 bases and J lost 6 bases. The CDR3 runs to 15 residues. Germline-derived CDR1 and CDR2 are MNHNY and SVGAGI (reference sequence).

This rearrangement joins TRBV18 to TRBJ1-5; 8 nucleotides line up with TRBD1. There are 13 residues in the CDR3. The germline V gene encodes CDR1 KGHSH and CDR2 LQKENI. The junction had 2 bases not matched to a gene; V was cut back by 5 bases and J by 5 bases. The CDR3 loop is CASSSTGDQPQHF. The CDR3 coding sequence is TGTGCCAGCTCATCGACAGGGGATCAGCCCCAGCATTTT.

The chain employs TRBV3-1 (or the pseudogene TRBV3-2) and TRBJ1-1; D is uncertain. The CDR3 runs to 13 residues. V was cut by 2 bases and J by 9 bases, with 13 bases left in between. The V gene's germline CDR1 is LGHDT and CDR2 YNNKEL (reference sequence). CDR3 sequence reads: CASSQPPRSKAFF. The CDR3 DNA reads TGTGCCAGCAGCCAACCACCCAGGTCGAAAGCTTTCTTT.

This CDR3 is CASGLVPGGDGYTF. DNA of the CDR3: TGTGCTAGTGGTTTGGTACCGGGAGGAGACGGCTACACCTTC. V gene TRBV12-5 combines with J gene TRBJ1-2; D is unclear. Between the trimmed V and J ends, which lost 0 bases and 8 bases, there was a span of 13 bases. Germline V lookup: CDR1 LGHNT, CDR2 FRNRAP. This CDR3 region has 14 residues.

This chain links TRBV6-1 with TRBJ1-3, with D tentatively TRBD1 (6 bases). Trimming removed 2 bases from V and 0 bases from J, with 8 bases in between. This CDR3 is built from 15 residues. The germline gives CDR1 MNHNS, CDR2 SASEGT. CDR3: CASSEPDSSGNTIYF. The CDR3 DNA follows: TGTGCCAGCAGTGAACCGGACAGCTCTGGAAACACCATATATTTT.

This sequence joins TRBV2 and TRBJ2-7; 9 bases map to TRBD2. The CDR3 spans 15 residues. Losses at the gene ends were 4 bases for V and 4 bases for J; bases not matched to a gene: 8. Germline CDR1 and CDR2: SNHLY and FYNNEI. CDR3 nucleotide sequence: TGTGCCAGCAGTGGGGATAGCGGGAGCGGTTACGAGCAGTACTTC. It codes for CASSGDSGSGYEQYF.

The rearrangement links TRBV5-1 to TRBJ2-5, with 10 bases that match TRBD2. CDR3 length equals 16 residues. The V gene end was trimmed by 1 base and the J gene end by 2 bases; junction bases not matched to a gene: 5. CDR1 and CDR2 from the germline V gene are SGHRS and YFSETQ. The CDR3: CASSLYPSGRQETQYF. Written as DNA, the CDR3 is TGCGCCAGCAGCTTGTATCCTAGCGGGAGACAAGAGACCCAGTACTTC. Full variable domain (rest looked up from reference TRBV5-1 and TRBJ2-5): KAGVTQTPRYLIKTRGQQVTLSCSPISGHRSVSWYQQTPGQGLQFLFEYFSETQRNKGNFPGRFSGRQFSNSRSEMNVSTLELGDSALYLCASSLYPSGRQETQYFGPGTRLLVL.

As DNA, the CDR3 is TGTGCCAGCAGTTCCGGACAGGTCATTGAAAAACTGTTTTTT. Translated, it gives CASSSGQVIEKLFF. V usage is TRBV27 and J usage is TRBJ1-4; 7 nucleotides match TRBD1. The J segment lost 7 bases and the V segment lost 4 bases, leaving 6 bases of the junction unmatched. Per the germline V gene, CDR1 is MNHEY and CDR2 is SMNVEV (reference sequence). CDR3 length: 14 residues.

Worth noting for this clone: This specimen includes other DNA sequences encoding the same CDR3. This rearrangement joins TRBV18 to TRBJ2-7; TRBD2 aligns across 7 bases. The CDR3 contains 14 residues. V was pared by 0 bases and J by 4 bases, with 3 bases of the junction left unmatched. The V gene's germline CDR1 is KGHSH and CDR2 LQKENI. The CDR3 here is CASSPPASGYEQYF. CDR3 coding DNA: TGTGCCAGCTCACCACCGGCTAGCGGATACGAGCAGTACTTC.

The rearrangement joins TRBV2 to TRBJ2-7; D is unresolved. Trimming shortened V by 3 bases and J by 1 base, and 7 bases separated the two germline ends. Germline V gene lookup returns CDR1 SNHLY and CDR2 FYNNEI. This CDR3 is 13 amino acids long. CDR3 sequence reads: CASSEQASYEQYF. In DNA form, the CDR3 reads TGTGCCAGCAGTGAGCAGGCTTCCTACGAGCAGTACTTC.

The chain uses TRBV28 and TRBJ1-5; possibly TRBD1 for D (6 bases). The germline V gene has CDR1 MDHEN and CDR2 SYDVKM. The CDR3 sequence is 15 residues long. The V and J ends lost 2 bases and 2 bases respectively, with 10 bases between them. DNA of the CDR3: TGTGCCAGCAGTTTAGGAGGGGGGGGCAATCAGCCCCAGCATTTT. Amino acids: CASSLGGGGNQPQHF.

This chain links TRBV5-4 with TRBJ1-3; TRBD1 matches 12 bases. CDR3 length: 17 residues. The V gene's germline CDR1 is SGHNT and CDR2 YYREEE (reference sequence). With 4 bases clipped from V and 1 base from J, the junction kept 6 bases outside the gene matches. The CDR3 DNA is TGTGCCAGCAGCCCGGGGACAGGGGGCGCGTCTGGAAACACCATATATTTT. Protein: CASSPGTGGASGNTIYF.

The chain links TRBV2 to TRBJ2-5; 10 positions agree with TRBD2. Germline V lookup: CDR1 SNHLY, CDR2 FYNNEI. The CDR3 sequence is 13 residues long. V shed 7 bases, J shed 5 bases, and the junction held 4 bases outside the gene matches. The DNA of the CDR3 is TGTGCCAGCAAGCTAGCGGGAGAGGAGACCCAGTACTTC. It encodes CASKLAGEETQYF.

This sequence joins TRBV16 and TRBJ1-2; TRBD1 aligns across 9 bases. CDR1 and CDR2 (germline): KGHSY, FQNENV. The CDR3 is 13 amino acids. The V segment lost 6 bases and the J segment 5 bases; nucleotides outside the gene matches: 4. The CDR3: CASSPGQGYGYTF. CDR3 nucleotide sequence: TGTGCCAGCAGTCCGGGACAGGGTTATGGCTACACCTTC.

A single count supports this clone. This chain links TRBV9 with TRBJ1-1; D call uncertain. Germline assignment: CDR1 SGDLS and CDR2 YYNGEE. CDR3 length equals 14 residues. Trimming cost V 1 base and J 0 bases, with 7 bases left between them. The CDR3 sequence: CASSVSQVNTEAFF. The CDR3 nucleotides are TGTGCCAGCAGCGTATCCCAGGTGAACACTGAAGCTTTCTTT.

This chain uses TRBV6-1 with TRBJ2-1; 8 bases map to TRBD2. The CDR3 consists of 16 residues. Germline lookup yields CDR1 MNHNS and CDR2 SASEGT. V shed 3 bases, J shed 7 bases, and the junction held 11 bases outside the gene matches. The CDR3, as DNA: TGTGCCAGCAGTGACCAAAGACGACTAGCGTGGAATGAGCAGTTCTTC. Translation: CASSDQRRLAWNEQFF.

The chain has TRBV3-1 (or the pseudogene TRBV3-2) and TRBJ2-7, with 10 bases matching TRBD2. Germline V gives CDR1 LGHDT, CDR2 YNNKEL (reference sequence). There are 13 residues in the CDR3. Germline trimming cut 6 bases from V and 6 bases from J; bases unmatched to any gene: 5. The CDR3 DNA sequence: TGTGCCAGCAGATCTAGCGGGAGTGGCGAGCAGTACTTC. It encodes CASRSSGSGEQYF.